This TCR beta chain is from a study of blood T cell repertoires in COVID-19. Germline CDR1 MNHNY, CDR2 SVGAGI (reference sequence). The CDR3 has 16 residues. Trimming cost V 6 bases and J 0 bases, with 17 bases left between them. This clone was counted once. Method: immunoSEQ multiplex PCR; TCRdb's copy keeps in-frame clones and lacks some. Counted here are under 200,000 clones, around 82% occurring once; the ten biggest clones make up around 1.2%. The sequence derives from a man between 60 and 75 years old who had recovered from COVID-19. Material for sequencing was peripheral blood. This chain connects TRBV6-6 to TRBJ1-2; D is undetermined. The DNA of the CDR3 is TGTGCCAGCAGATCAAGCTTTCCTTTAGCTAACTATGGCTACACCTTC. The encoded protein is CASRSSFPLANYGYTF.